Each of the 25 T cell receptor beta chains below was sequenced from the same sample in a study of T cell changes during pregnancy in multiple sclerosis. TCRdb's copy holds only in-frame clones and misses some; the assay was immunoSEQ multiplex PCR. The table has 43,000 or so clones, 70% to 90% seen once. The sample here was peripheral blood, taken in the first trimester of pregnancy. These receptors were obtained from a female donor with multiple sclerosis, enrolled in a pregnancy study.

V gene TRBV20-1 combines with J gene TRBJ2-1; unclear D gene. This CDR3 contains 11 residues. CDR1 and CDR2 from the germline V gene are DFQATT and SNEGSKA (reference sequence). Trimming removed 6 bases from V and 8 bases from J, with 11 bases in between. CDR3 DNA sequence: TGCAGTGCCCACCGGTCGTATGAGCAGTTCTTC. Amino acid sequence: CSAHRSYEQFF.

DNA of the CDR3: TGTGCCAGCACCACCTCTCGGGCAGGGCGCTATGGCTACACCTTC. Amino acid sequence: CASTTSRAGRYGYTF. The chain uses TRBV28 and TRBJ1-2; maybe TRBD1 (5 bases). The CDR3 covers 15 residues. Deletions cut 7 bases from V and 4 bases from J, with 19 bases between. Per the germline V gene, CDR1 is MDHEN and CDR2 is SYDVKM.

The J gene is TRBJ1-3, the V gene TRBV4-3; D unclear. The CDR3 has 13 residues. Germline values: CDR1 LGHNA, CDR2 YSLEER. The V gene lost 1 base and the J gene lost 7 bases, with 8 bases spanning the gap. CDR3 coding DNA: TGCGCCAGCAGCCAAGTTCTGAGCAACACCATATATTTT. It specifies CASSQVLSNTIYF.

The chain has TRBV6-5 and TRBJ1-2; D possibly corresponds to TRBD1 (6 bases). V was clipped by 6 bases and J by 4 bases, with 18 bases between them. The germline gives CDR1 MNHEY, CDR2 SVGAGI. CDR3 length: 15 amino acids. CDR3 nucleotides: TGTGCCAGCAGGGCGGGGGGCCGGGGAACCTATGGCTACACCTTC. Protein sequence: CASRAGGRGTYGYTF.

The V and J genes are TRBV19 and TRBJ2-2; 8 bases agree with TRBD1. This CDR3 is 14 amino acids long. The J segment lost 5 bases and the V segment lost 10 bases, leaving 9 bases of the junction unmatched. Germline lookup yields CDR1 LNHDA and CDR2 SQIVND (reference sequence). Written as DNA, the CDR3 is TGTGCCACCTTTGACAGGGGTGGTACCGGGGAGCTGTTTTTT. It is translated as CATFDRGGTGELFF.

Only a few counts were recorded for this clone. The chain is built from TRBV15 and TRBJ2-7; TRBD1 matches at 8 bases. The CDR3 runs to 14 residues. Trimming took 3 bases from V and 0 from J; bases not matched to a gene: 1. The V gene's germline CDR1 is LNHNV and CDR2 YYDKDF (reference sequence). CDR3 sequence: CATSRTGASYEQYF. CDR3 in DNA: TGTGCCACCAGCAGGACAGGGGCCTCCTACGAGCAGTACTTC.

The CDR3 DNA reads TGTGCCAGCAGCTTAGTTAAGGACTCCCAAGCTTTCTTT. It encodes CASSLVKDSQAFF. V gene TRBV11-2 combines with J gene TRBJ1-1; no firm D call. The CDR3 extends over 13 amino acids. Germline CDR1 and CDR2: SGHAT and FQNNGV. V dropped 1 base and J dropped 9 bases, with 12 bases sitting between them.

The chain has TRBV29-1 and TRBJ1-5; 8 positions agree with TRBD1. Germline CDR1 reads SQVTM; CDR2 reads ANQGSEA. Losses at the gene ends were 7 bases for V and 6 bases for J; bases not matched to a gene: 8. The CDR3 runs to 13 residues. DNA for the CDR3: TGCAGCGCGCGGACAGGGATAGGTCAGCCCCAGCATTTT. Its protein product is CSARTGIGQPQHF.

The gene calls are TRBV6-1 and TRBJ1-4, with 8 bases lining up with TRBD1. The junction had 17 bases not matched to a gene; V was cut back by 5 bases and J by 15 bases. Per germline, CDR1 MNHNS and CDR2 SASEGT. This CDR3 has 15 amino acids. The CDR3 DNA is TGTGCCAGCAGTACCCTTCAACCGGGACAGGTATTAATGTTTTTT. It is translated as CASSTLQPGQVLMFF.

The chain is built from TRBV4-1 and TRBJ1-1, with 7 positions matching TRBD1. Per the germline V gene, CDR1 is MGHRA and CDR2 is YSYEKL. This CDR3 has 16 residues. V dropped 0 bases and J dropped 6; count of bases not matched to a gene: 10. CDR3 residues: CASSQDFDRVSAEAFF. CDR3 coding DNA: TGCGCCAGCAGCCAAGATTTCGACAGGGTATCCGCTGAAGCTTTCTTT.

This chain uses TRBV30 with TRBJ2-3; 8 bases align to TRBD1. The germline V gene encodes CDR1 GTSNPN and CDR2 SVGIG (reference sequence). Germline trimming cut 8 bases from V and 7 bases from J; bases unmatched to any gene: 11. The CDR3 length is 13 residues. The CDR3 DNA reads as TGTGCCCAGGGGGCTAACACAGTAAATACGCAGTATTTT. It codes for CAQGANTVNTQYF.

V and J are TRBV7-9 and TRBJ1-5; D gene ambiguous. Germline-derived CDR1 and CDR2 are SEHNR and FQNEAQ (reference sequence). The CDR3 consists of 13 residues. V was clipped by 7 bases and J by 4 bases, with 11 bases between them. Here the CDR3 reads CASTPAGNQPQHF. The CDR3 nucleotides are TGTGCCAGCACCCCGGCGGGTAATCAGCCCCAGCATTTT.

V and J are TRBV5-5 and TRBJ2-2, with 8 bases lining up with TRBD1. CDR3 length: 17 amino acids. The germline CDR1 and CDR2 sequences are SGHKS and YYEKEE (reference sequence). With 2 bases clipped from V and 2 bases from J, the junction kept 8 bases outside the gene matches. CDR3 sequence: CASSFGQGAKNTGELFF. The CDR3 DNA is TGTGCCAGCAGCTTCGGGCAGGGGGCTAAAAACACCGGGGAGCTGTTTTTT.

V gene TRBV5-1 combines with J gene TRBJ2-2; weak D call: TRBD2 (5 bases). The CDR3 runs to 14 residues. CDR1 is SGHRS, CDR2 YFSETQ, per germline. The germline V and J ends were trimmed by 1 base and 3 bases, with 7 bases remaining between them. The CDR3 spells CASSLLRDTGELFF. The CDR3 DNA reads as TGCGCCAGCAGCTTGTTGCGGGACACCGGGGAGCTGTTTTTT.

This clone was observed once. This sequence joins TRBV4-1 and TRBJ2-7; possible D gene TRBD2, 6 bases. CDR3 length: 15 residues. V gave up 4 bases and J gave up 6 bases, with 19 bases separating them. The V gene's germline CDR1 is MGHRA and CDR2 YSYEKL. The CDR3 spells CASSPVLRTIAEQYF. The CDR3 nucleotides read TGCGCCAGCAGCCCTGTCTTGAGGACTATCGCCGAGCAGTACTTC.

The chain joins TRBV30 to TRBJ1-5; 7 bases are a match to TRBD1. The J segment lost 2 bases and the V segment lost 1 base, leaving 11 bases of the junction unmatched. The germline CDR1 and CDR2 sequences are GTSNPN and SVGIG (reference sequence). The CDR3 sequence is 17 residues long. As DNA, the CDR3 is TGTGCCTGGAGTGCTCGCGGCCGGGACAGACGCAATCAGCCCCAGCATTTT. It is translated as CAWSARGRDRRNQPQHF.

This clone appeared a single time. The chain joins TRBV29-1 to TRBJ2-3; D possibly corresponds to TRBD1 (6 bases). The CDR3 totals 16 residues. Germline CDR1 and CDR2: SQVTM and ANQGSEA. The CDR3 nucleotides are TGCAGTGCTATACAGGGAGCCTGGGGGAACACAGATACGCAGTATTTT. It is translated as CSAIQGAWGNTDTQYF.

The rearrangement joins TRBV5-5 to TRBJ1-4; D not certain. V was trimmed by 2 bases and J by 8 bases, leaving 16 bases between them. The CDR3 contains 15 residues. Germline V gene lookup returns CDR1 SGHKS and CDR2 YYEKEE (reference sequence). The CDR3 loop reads CASSLFQSSGEKLFF. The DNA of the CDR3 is TGTGCCAGCAGCTTATTTCAAAGCTCCGGGGAAAAACTGTTTTTT.

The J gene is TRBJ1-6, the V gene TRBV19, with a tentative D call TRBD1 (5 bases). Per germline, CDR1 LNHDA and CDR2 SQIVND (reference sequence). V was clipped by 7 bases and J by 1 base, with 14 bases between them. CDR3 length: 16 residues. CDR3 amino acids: CASNRGSGSYNSPLHF. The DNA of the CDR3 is TGTGCCAGTAATCGGGGGTCGGGTTCCTATAATTCACCCCTCCACTTT. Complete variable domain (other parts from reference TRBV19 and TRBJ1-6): DGGITQSPKYLFRKEGQNVTLSCEQNLNHDAMYWYRQDPGQGLRLIYYSQIVNDFQKGDIAEGYSVSREKKESFPLTVTSAQKNPTAFYLCASNRGSGSYNSPLHFGNGTRLTVT.

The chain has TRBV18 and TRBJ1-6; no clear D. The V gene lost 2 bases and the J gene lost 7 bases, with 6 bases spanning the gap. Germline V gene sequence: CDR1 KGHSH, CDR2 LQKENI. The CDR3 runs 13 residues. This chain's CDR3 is CASSPIQNSPLHF. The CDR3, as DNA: TGTGCCAGCTCACCAATACAGAATTCACCCCTCCACTTT. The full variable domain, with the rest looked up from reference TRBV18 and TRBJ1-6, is NAGVMQNPRHLVRRRGQEARLRCSPMKGHSHVYWYRQLPEEGLKFMVYLQKENIIDESGMPKERFSAEFPKEGPSILRIQQVVRGDSAAYFCASSPIQNSPLHFGNGTRLTVT.

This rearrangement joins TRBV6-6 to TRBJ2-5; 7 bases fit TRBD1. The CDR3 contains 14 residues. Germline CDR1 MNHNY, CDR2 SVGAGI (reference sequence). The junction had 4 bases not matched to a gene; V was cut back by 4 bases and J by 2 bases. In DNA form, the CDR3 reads TGTGCCAGCAGTTTTCGACAGGGACAAGAGACCCAGTACTTC. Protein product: CASSFRQGQETQYF.

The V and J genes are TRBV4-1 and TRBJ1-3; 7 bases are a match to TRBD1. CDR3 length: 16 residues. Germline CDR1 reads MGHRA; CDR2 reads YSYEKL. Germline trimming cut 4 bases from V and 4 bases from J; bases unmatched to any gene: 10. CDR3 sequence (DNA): TGCGCCAGCAGCCCGCATATCGACAGGGTGGGAAACACCATATATTTT. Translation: CASSPHIDRVGNTIYF.

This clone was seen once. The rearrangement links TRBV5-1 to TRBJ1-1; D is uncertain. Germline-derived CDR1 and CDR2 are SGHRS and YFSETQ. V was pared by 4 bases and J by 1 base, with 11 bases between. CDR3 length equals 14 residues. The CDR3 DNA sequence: TGCGCCAGCAGCCCTGGGAGGCGGAACACTGAAGCTTTCTTT. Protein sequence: CASSPGRRNTEAFF.

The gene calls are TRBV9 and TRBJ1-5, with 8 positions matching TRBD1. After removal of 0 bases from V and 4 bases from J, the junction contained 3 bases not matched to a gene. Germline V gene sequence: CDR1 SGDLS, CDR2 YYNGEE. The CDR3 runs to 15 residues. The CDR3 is CASSVDGQGNQPQHF. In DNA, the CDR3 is TGTGCCAGCAGCGTAGACGGACAGGGTAATCAGCCCCAGCATTTT.

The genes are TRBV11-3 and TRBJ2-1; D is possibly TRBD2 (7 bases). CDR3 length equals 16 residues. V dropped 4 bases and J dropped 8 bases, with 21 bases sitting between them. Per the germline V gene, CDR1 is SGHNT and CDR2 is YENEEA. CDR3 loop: CASSWGRGAGGDEQFF. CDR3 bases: TGTGCCAGCAGCTGGGGCCGGGGGGCCGGAGGAGATGAGCAGTTCTTC.